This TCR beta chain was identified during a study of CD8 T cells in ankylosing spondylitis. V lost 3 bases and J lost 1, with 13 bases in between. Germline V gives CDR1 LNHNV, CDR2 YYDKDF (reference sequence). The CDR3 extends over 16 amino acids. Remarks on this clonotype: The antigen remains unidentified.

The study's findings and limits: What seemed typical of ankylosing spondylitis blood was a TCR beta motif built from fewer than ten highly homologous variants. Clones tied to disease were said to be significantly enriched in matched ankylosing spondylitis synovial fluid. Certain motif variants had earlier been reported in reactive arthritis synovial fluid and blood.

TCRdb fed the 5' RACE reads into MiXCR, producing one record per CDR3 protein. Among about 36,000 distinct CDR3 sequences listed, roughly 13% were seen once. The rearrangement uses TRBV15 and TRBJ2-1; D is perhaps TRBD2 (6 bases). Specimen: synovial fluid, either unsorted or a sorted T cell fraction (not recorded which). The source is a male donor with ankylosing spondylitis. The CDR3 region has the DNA TGTGCCACCAGCAGCCGCCTAGCGTATTCCTACAATGAGCAGTTCTTC. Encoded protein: CATSSRLAYSYNEQFF.